This paragraph reports one T cell receptor beta chain. CD45RO negativity and positive selection for CCR7 defined naive CD8 cells, a population that excluded terminally differentiated effector memory CD45RA+ cells. This specimen comes from a study of shared clonotypes between healthy human individuals. Data came from immunoSEQ multiplex PCR; TCRdb stores just in-frame clones and leaves some out. The data contain about 2.1 million clones, 85% to 95% of them singletons. There are 12 residues in the CDR3. From germline, CDR1 is SQVTM and CDR2 ANQGSEA. Trimming pared 1 base from V and 7 bases from J, leaving 10 bases between.

This chain connects TRBV29-1 to TRBJ1-2; no clear D. The sequenced material came from naive CD8+ T cells from PBMCs. The receptor comes from a man aged 18 to 30 in good health. Some clones in this sample may be carry-over from other donors' samples. The CDR3: CSVEVPVPGYTF. The CDR3 DNA reads TGCAGCGTTGAAGTCCCTGTCCCTGGCTACACCTTC. The entire variable domain, with the rest obtained from reference TRBV29-1 and TRBJ1-2, is as follows: SAVISQKPSRDICQRGTSLTIQCQVDSQVTMMFWYRQQPGQSLTLIATANQGSEATYESGFVIDKFPISRPNLTFSTLTVSNMSPEDSSIYLCSVEVPVPGYTFGSGTRLTVV.